The rows below give T cell receptor beta chains drawn from one sample of a study of T cell changes during pregnancy in multiple sclerosis. Assay used: immunoSEQ multiplex PCR; TCRdb lists only in-frame clones, some missing. The table shows tens of thousands of clones, with 92% occurring only once. The sequencing here drew on peripheral blood, taken before pregnancy. These receptors were obtained from a female donor with multiple sclerosis, enrolled in a pregnancy study. Both conserved end residues are part of each CDR3. D genes are given only for firm matches. A row's size may be missing; if present it is once, few, many or a size class.

cdr3_aa: CASSPPGQPNTEAFF
cdr3_nt: TGTGCCAGCTCACCACCGGGACAGCCGAACACTGAAGCTTTCTTT
v_call: TRBV18
d_call: TRBD1
j_call: TRBJ1-1
clone_size: NA

cdr3_aa: CAWSDRTGELFF
cdr3_nt: TGTGCCTGGAGTGACAGGACCGGGGAGCTGTTTTTT
v_call: TRBV30
d_call: NA
j_call: TRBJ2-2
clone_size: NA

cdr3_aa: CASSSPGQDYNEQFF
cdr3_nt: TGTGCCAGCAGCTCGCCGGGACAGGACTACAATGAGCAGTTCTTC
v_call: TRBV7-9
d_call: TRBD1
j_call: TRBJ2-1
clone_size: NA

cdr3_aa: CASSITSGGETQYF
cdr3_nt: TGTGCCAGTAGTATCACTAGCGGGGGTGAGACCCAGTACTTC
v_call: TRBV19
d_call: TRBD2
j_call: TRBJ2-5
clone_size: NA

cdr3_aa: CASSQGARQGAFLGYGYTF
cdr3_nt: TGCGCCAGCAGCCAAGGCGCAAGACAGGGGGCGTTTTTAGGCTATGGCTACACCTTC
v_call: TRBV4-1
d_call: TRBD1
j_call: TRBJ1-2
clone_size: NA

cdr3_aa: CASSQGSGSNQPQHF
cdr3_nt: TGCGCCAGCAGTCAGGGGTCCGGTAGTAATCAGCCCCAGCATTTT
v_call: TRBV5-1
d_call: NA
j_call: TRBJ1-5
clone_size: NA

cdr3_aa: CASRAHGTGGKQPQHF
cdr3_nt: TGTGCCAGTAGGGCCCACGGGACAGGGGGCAAACAGCCCCAGCATTTT
v_call: TRBV19
d_call: TRBD1
j_call: TRBJ1-5
clone_size: NA

cdr3_aa: CASSSLGTGGGYTF
cdr3_nt: TGTGCCAGCAGTTCGCTGGGGACAGGTGGAGGCTACACCTTC
v_call: TRBV27
d_call: TRBD1
j_call: TRBJ1-2
clone_size: NA

cdr3_aa: CASSSRQGAASYGYTF
cdr3_nt: TGTGCCAGCAGCTCCCGACAGGGGGCGGCTAGCTATGGCTACACCTTC
v_call: TRBV13
d_call: TRBD1
j_call: TRBJ1-2
clone_size: NA

cdr3_aa: CASSLDTAVYEQYF
cdr3_nt: TGTGCCAGCAGCTTAGATACGGCGGTCTACGAGCAGTACTTC
v_call: TRBV11-2
d_call: NA
j_call: TRBJ2-7
clone_size: NA

cdr3_aa: CASSSKVGLEGTGELFF
cdr3_nt: TGTGCCAGCAGCTCAAAAGTTGGACTAGAGGGGACCGGGGAGCTGTTTTTT
v_call: TRBV7-9
d_call: TRBD2
j_call: TRBJ2-2
clone_size: NA

cdr3_aa: CAISETGAGAGANVLTF
cdr3_nt: TGTGCCATCAGTGAGACAGGGGCGGGCGCTGGGGCCAACGTCCTGACTTTC
v_call: TRBV10-3
d_call: TRBD1
j_call: TRBJ2-6
clone_size: NA

cdr3_aa: CASSSTRDSYF
cdr3_nt: TGTGCCAGCAGCTCCACCCGGGACAGTTACTTC
v_call: TRBV7-9
d_call: TRBD1
j_call: TRBJ2-7
clone_size: NA

cdr3_aa: CASKTRVADTQYF
cdr3_nt: TGTGCCAGTAAAACGAGGGTCGCAGATACGCAGTATTTT
v_call: TRBV19
d_call: NA
j_call: TRBJ2-3
clone_size: NA

cdr3_aa: CASSIRRGTGEQYF
cdr3_nt: TGTGCCAGTAGTATTCGCCGGGGAACGGGAGAGCAGTACTTC
v_call: TRBV19
d_call: NA
j_call: TRBJ2-7
clone_size: NA

cdr3_aa: CASSLRGKSDRGRYEQYF
cdr3_nt: TGTGCCAGCAGTTTAAGGGGGAAATCTGACAGGGGGCGGTACGAGCAGTACTTC
v_call: TRBV27
d_call: TRBD1
j_call: TRBJ2-7
clone_size: NA

cdr3_aa: CASSPGLGTDTQYF
cdr3_nt: TGTGCTAGCAGCCCCGGACTAGGAACAGATACGCAGTATTTT
v_call: TRBV7-7
d_call: TRBD2
j_call: TRBJ2-3
clone_size: NA

cdr3_aa: CASSDRRGGKLFF
cdr3_nt: TGTGCCAGCAGTGATAGAAGAGGTGGAAAACTGTTTTTT
v_call: TRBV9
d_call: NA
j_call: TRBJ1-4
clone_size: NA

cdr3_aa: CASKQGNTEAFF
cdr3_nt: TGTGCCAGCAAACAGGGAAACACTGAAGCTTTCTTT
v_call: TRBV6-5
d_call: NA
j_call: TRBJ1-1
clone_size: NA

cdr3_aa: CASSPLAAYNEQFF
cdr3_nt: TGTGCCAGCAGTCCCCTAGCCGCCTACAATGAGCAGTTCTTC
v_call: TRBV6-5
d_call: NA
j_call: TRBJ2-1
clone_size: NA

cdr3_aa: CASSLVGGSSYEQYF
cdr3_nt: TGTGCCAGCAGCTTAGTAGGCGGAAGCTCCTACGAGCAGTACTTC
v_call: TRBV7-2
d_call: NA
j_call: TRBJ2-7
clone_size: NA

cdr3_aa: CASSADRSTDTQYF
cdr3_nt: TGTGCCAGCAGCGCGGACAGAAGCACAGATACGCAGTATTTT
v_call: TRBV9
d_call: NA
j_call: TRBJ2-3
clone_size: NA

cdr3_aa: CASSLETGINEKLFF
cdr3_nt: TGCGCCAGCAGCTTGGAGACAGGGATTAATGAAAAACTGTTTTTT
v_call: TRBV5-1
d_call: TRBD1
j_call: TRBJ1-4
clone_size: NA

cdr3_aa: CASSQVGGPNEQFF
cdr3_nt: TGCGCCAGCAGCCAAGTGGGGGGGCCCAATGAGCAGTTCTTC
v_call: TRBV4-1
d_call: NA
j_call: TRBJ2-1
clone_size: once

cdr3_aa: CASSLAPTPQETQYF
cdr3_nt: TGTGCCAGCAGCTTAGCGCCCACACCCCAAGAGACCCAGTACTTC
v_call: TRBV7-8
d_call: NA
j_call: TRBJ2-5
clone_size: NA

cdr3_aa: CASSKTRDRQGTGNTIYF
cdr3_nt: TGTGCCAGCAGTAAGACCCGGGACAGACAAGGTACCGGAAACACCATATATTTT
v_call: TRBV25-1
d_call: TRBD1
j_call: TRBJ1-3
clone_size: NA

cdr3_aa: CAITGVAGQGAYEQYF
cdr3_nt: TGTGCCATCACGGGAGTCGCGGGACAGGGTGCCTACGAGCAGTACTTC
v_call: TRBV10-3
d_call: TRBD1
j_call: TRBJ2-7
clone_size: NA

cdr3_aa: CASSPGQLNTEAFF
cdr3_nt: TGTGCCAGCAGTCCGGGACAGCTAAACACTGAAGCTTTCTTT
v_call: TRBV28
d_call: TRBD1
j_call: TRBJ1-1
clone_size: NA

cdr3_aa: CASSFPGGNQPQHF
cdr3_nt: TGTGCCAGCAGCTTCCCAGGTGGGAATCAGCCCCAGCATTTT
v_call: TRBV7-2
d_call: NA
j_call: TRBJ1-5
clone_size: NA